The 11 T cell receptor beta chains in this list originate from one sample, sequenced in a study of blood T cells in healthy people across ages. Alongside a J-beta primer mix, a sample-barcoded 5' primer served in a second PCR lasting roughly 7 to 12 cycles. One entry per CDR3 protein, called by TCRdb with MiXCR from the 5' RACE reads. The sample consists of 1.4 million or so distinct CDR3 sequences, approximately 42% of them appearing once. The sample comprised blood. The source of these receptors is a woman between 18 and 30 years old in good health.

This clonotype has at least ten counts. The genes are TRBV20-1 and TRBJ2-1; D uncertain. The germline V and J ends were trimmed by 5 bases and 0 bases, with 11 bases remaining between them. From germline, CDR1 is DFQATT and CDR2 SNEGSKA (reference sequence). The CDR3 sequence is 14 residues long. The CDR3 DNA reads as TGCAGTGCTCCTATGGCCGGCTCCTACAATGAGCAGTTCTTC. This codes for CSAPMAGSYNEQFF.

This chain uses TRBV6-1 with TRBJ1-1; a possible D gene is TRBD1 (5 bases). Germline CDR1 reads MNHNS; CDR2 reads SASEGT. Trimming removed 4 bases from V and 5 bases from J, with 14 bases in between. The CDR3 runs to 14 residues. Written as DNA, the CDR3 is TGTGCCAGCAGTGGCCGGGACCCGCGGACTGAAGCTTTCTTT. It encodes CASSGRDPRTEAFF.

The J gene is TRBJ2-1, the V gene TRBV29-1; 9 nucleotides align to TRBD1. Germline V gene sequence: CDR1 SQVTM, CDR2 ANQGSEA. After removal of 3 bases from V and 3 bases from J, the junction contained 6 bases not matched to a gene. This CDR3 comprises 15 residues. The CDR3 loop reads CSVEGDRVVYNEQFF. The DNA of the CDR3 is TGCAGCGTTGAGGGGGACAGGGTAGTCTACAATGAGCAGTTCTTC.

This clonotype was observed a few times. The gene calls are TRBV6-2 or TRBV6-3 and TRBJ2-3, with 11 bases that match TRBD2. Germline V CDR1 and CDR2: MNHEY, SVGEGT. The CDR3 consists of 18 residues. J lost 5 bases, V lost 6 bases, and 16 bases had no gene match. Here the CDR3 DNA reads TGTGCCAGCAGCCCGCGGGGTAGCGGGGGGGCCTACAGAGATACGCAGTATTTT. It is translated as CASSPRGSGGAYRDTQYF.

The J gene is TRBJ1-1, the V gene TRBV4-1, with 8 positions matching TRBD1. CDR1 MGHRA and CDR2 YSYEKL come from the germline V gene. This CDR3 has 18 amino acids. V was pared by 5 bases and J by 5 bases, with 19 bases of the junction left unmatched. This CDR3 reads CASSSPVDRGLRGTEAFF. In nucleotides, the CDR3 is TGCGCCAGCAGCTCACCCGTAGACAGGGGCCTACGGGGGACTGAAGCTTTCTTT.

This clonotype was found a few times. The V gene is TRBV20-1, the J gene TRBJ1-1; no clear D gene. Germline-derived CDR1 and CDR2 are DFQATT and SNEGSKA (reference sequence). This CDR3 contains 13 residues. V lost 5 bases to trimming and J lost 4 bases, with 14 bases between them. The CDR3: CSACSWDCTEAFF. In DNA form, the CDR3 reads TGCAGTGCTTGCTCTTGGGATTGCACTGAAGCTTTCTTT.

The chain joins TRBV27 to TRBJ1-4, with D possibly matching TRBD1 (5 bases). V lost 9 bases, J lost 7 bases, and 15 bases lay in between. This CDR3 spans 13 amino acids. CDR1 is MNHEY, CDR2 SMNVEV, per germline (reference sequence). DNA of the CDR3: TGTGCCAGTAGATCCAGGGTTGGTGAAAAACTGTTTTTT. This gives the protein CASRSRVGEKLFF.

The CDR3 coding sequence is TGCAGTGCTAGAGATCCCGCCCGGACTAGCGGGGGTGAGCAGTTCTTC. It translates to CSARDPARTSGGEQFF. This chain links TRBV20-1 with TRBJ2-1, with 13 bases fitting TRBD2. The CDR3 has 16 residues. V shed 0 bases and J 9 bases; nucleotides not matched to a gene: 8. The germline V gene encodes CDR1 DFQATT and CDR2 SNEGSKA (reference sequence).

The rearrangement uses TRBV20-1 and TRBJ2-7, with D possibly TRBD1 on 6 matching bases. Per the germline V gene, CDR1 is DFQATT and CDR2 is SNEGSKA (reference sequence). Deletions cut 4 bases from V and 4 bases from J, with 14 bases between. The CDR3 totals 13 residues. The CDR3 is CSAKTGGTYEQYF. Written as DNA, the CDR3 is TGCAGTGCTAAGACAGGTGGAACATACGAGCAGTACTTC.

This clonotype was observed a few times. This rearrangement joins TRBV20-1 to TRBJ1-5; D is unclear. Per germline, CDR1 DFQATT and CDR2 SNEGSKA (reference sequence). The CDR3 contains 13 residues. Deletions cut 1 base from V and 2 bases from J, with 6 bases between. The CDR3, as DNA: TGCAGTGCTAGAGGGGCGCGCAATCAGCCCCAGCATTTT. The encoded protein is CSARGARNQPQHF.

This rearrangement joins TRBV6-5 to TRBJ1-5; unclear D gene. This CDR3 region has 13 residues. Germline V gene lookup returns CDR1 MNHEY and CDR2 SVGAGI. Trimming left V 3 bases short and J 6 bases short, with 9 bases between. CDR3 DNA: TGTGCCAGCAGTTATCAGGCTGGTCAGCCCCAGCATTTT. Protein: CASSYQAGQPQHF.